The clone carrying this TCR beta chain was seen a few times. Its antigen is currently unknown. The V gene lost 5 bases and the J gene lost 1 base, with 17 bases spanning the gap. There are 16 residues in the CDR3. Per the germline V gene, CDR1 is DFQATT and CDR2 is SNEGSKA (reference sequence). Alongside a J-beta primer mix, a sample-barcoded 5' primer served in a second PCR lasting roughly 6 to 11 cycles. MiXCR, applied by TCRdb to the 5' RACE reads, yields one record per CDR3 protein. Altogether just under 750,000 distinct CDR3 sequences are present, 22% being singletons, with the ten largest covering less than 25%. This record comes from a study of blood T cells in healthy people across ages. Study-level findings and limits: Roughly linearly, TCR beta diversity per million T cells fell as age increased. Relative to aged donors, long-lived donors carried more naive CD4+ cells and displayed higher diversity.

V usage is TRBV20-1 and J usage is TRBJ2-2; TRBD1 is a possible D gene (6 bases). Sequencing was performed on blood. This TCR was sampled from a man between 65 and 79 years old in good health. The CDR3 loop is CSAPRTDLRNTGELFF. CDR3 DNA sequence: TGCAGTGCTCCCCGGACAGACCTAAGGAACACCGGGGAGCTGTTTTTT.